This TCR beta chain was captured in a study of blood T cell repertoires in COVID-19. Looking at the study overall: COVID-19 samples from acute and convalescent phases originated in the United States, Italy and Spain. PBMCs, B-cell-depleted T cells, or T cells were the source of the cDNA or gDNA that made up the material.

In the original workflow: Cell counts per sample came from amplifying reference gene primers. Libraries were prepared by immunoSEQ multiplex PCR; TCRdb keeps only in-frame clonotypes and omits some of them. The V and J calls and clone size are taken from that table; D and trimming were inferred from the DNA. There are approximately 60,000 clones in the sample; under 95% occur only once, and approximately 2.9% lies in the top ten. The CDR3 has 14 amino acids. Trimming at V came to 2 bases and at J to 3 bases, leaving 2 bases not matched to a gene. CDR1 and CDR2 from the germline V gene are MNHEY and SMNVEV (reference sequence).

The chain links TRBV27 to TRBJ1-2; 8 positions match TRBD1. This sequence was found in a man between 65 and 80 years old with active COVID-19. Sequencing was carried out using peripheral blood. The CDR3 DNA reads TGTGCCAGCAGTTTAGCAGGGGGCTACTATGGCTACACCTTC. It encodes CASSLAGGYYGYTF.